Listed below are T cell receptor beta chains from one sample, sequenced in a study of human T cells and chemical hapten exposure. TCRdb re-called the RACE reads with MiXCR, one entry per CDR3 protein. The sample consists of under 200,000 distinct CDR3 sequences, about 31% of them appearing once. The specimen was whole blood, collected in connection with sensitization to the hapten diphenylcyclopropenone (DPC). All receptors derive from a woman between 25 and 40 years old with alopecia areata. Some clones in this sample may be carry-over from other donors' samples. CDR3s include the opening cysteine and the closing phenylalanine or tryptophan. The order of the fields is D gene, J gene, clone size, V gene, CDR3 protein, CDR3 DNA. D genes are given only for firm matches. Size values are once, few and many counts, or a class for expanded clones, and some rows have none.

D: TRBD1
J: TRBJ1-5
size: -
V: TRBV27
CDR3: CASAARQGVGNQPQHF
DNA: TGTGCCAGCGCGGCGAGACAGGGGGTTGGCAATCAGCCCCAGCATTTT

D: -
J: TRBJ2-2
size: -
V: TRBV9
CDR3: CASSVGRNTGELFF
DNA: TGTGCCAGCAGCGTAGGGCGGAACACCGGGGAGCTGTTTTTT

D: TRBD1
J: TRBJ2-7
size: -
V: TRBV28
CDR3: CASSSPRQGSYEQYF
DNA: TGTGCCAGCAGTTCACCCCGACAGGGATCCTACGAGCAGTACTTC

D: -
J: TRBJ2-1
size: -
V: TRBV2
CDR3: CASSAGPSSYNEQFF
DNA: TGTGCCAGCAGTGCAGGGCCCTCCTCCTACAATGAGCAGTTCTTC

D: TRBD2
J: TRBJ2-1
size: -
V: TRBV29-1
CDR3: CSVGTPSGATDEQFF
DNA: TGCAGCGTTGGGACCCCTAGCGGGGCGACAGATGAGCAGTTCTTC

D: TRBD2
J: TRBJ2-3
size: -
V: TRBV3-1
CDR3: CASSQGPSGPVVADTQYF
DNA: TGTGCCAGCAGCCAAGGGCCTAGCGGGCCTGTGGTGGCAGATACGCAGTATTTT

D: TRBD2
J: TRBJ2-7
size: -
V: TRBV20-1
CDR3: CSALGLDSSYEQYF
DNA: TGCAGTGCCCTGGGACTAGATAGCTCCTACGAGCAGTACTTC

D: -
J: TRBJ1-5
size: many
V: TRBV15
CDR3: CATSRVLRDASNQPQHF
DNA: TGTGCCACCAGCAGAGTCCTTCGGGACGCTAGCAATCAGCCCCAGCATTTT

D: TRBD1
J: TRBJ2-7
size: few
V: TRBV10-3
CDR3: CALRPAGTGGEQYF
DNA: TGTGCCCTCCGACCAGCCGGGACAGGGGGAGAGCAGTACTTC

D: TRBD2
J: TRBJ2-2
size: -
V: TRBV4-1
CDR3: CASSQVGGRNTGELFF
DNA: TGCGCCAGCAGCCAAGTCGGCGGGAGGAACACCGGGGAGCTGTTTTTT